The text below deals with one T cell receptor (beta chain). Antigen unknown. This CDR3 has 16 residues. Germline lookup yields CDR1 LNHDA and CDR2 SQIVND (reference sequence). The junction had 16 bases not matched to a gene; V was cut back by 5 bases and J by 9 bases. The record originates from a study of T cells in localized non-small cell lung cancer. Study findings and constraints: There was higher T cell clonality in uninvolved adjacent lung than in tumor, and it was highest there.

TCRdb's table, derived via immunoSEQ multiplex PCR, lists solely in-frame clones and lacks some. The sample records some 4,000 clones, approximately 25% being singletons. The sequencing here drew on lung tumor tissue, taken before any cancer treatment. The chain joins TRBV19 to TRBJ1-3, with 7 bases aligning to TRBD1. This sequence originates from a man aged 35 to 69 with stage II lung adenocarcinoma. DNA of the CDR3: TGTGCCAGTAGTCCCACGGGGACAGCCGGGGGCGGCACCATATATTTT. This translates into CASSPTGTAGGGTIYF.